These 30 T cell receptor beta chains share one sample of origin, sequenced in a study of CD8 T cells in ankylosing spondylitis. TCRdb re-derived calls from the 5' RACE reads in MiXCR, one entry per CDR3 protein. The sample has about 250,000 distinct CDR3 sequences; around 32% are singletons. The sequenced sample consisted of blood, either unsorted or a sorted T cell fraction (not recorded which). The receptor set was obtained from a male donor with ankylosing spondylitis or in good health (not recorded which).

This clonotype was seen more than once but under ten times. The chain combines TRBV29-1 with TRBJ2-1; D is possibly TRBD1 or TRBD2 (5 bases each). The CDR3 loop spans 15 amino acids. V shed 3 bases and J shed 7 bases, with 19 bases lying between them. Germline CDR1 reads SQVTM; CDR2 reads ANQGSEA. The CDR3 DNA reads as TGCAGCGTTGAGAACATAGCCCGAGGGGCAAATGAGCAGTTCTTC. Protein sequence: CSVENIARGANEQFF.

This chain's CDR3 is CSALPGGGNSPLHF. The CDR3 region has the DNA TGCAGTGCCCTACCAGGGGGTGGCAATTCACCCCTCCACTTT. The chain has TRBV20-1 and TRBJ1-6, with 7 bases fitting TRBD1. In germline, CDR1 is DFQATT, CDR2 SNEGSKA (reference sequence). This CDR3 is built from 14 residues. The junction had 9 bases not matched to a gene; V was cut back by 6 bases and J by 7 bases.

This clonotype is classed as medium-sized. CDR3 residues: CSVVPPYNEQFF. Written as DNA, the CDR3 is TGCAGCGTTGTCCCGCCGTACAATGAGCAGTTCTTC. The rearrangement joins TRBV29-1 to TRBJ2-1; D is undetermined. Germline values: CDR1 SQVTM, CDR2 ANQGSEA. Between the trimmed V and J ends, which lost 4 bases and 4 bases, there was a span of 8 bases. The CDR3 is made up of 12 amino acids.

In this sample, this clonotype turned up a few times. Germline is not matched at one junction end, which may reflect a read error. The rearrangement joins TRBV20-1 to TRBJ2-1; 10 bases are a match to TRBD2. CDR3 size: 13 residues. CDR1 and CDR2 (germline): DFQATT, SNEGSKA (reference sequence). The CDR3 sequence is CSPSGGSYNEQFF. The CDR3 DNA follows: TGCAGTCCTAGCGGGGGCTCCTACAATGAGCAGTTCTTC.

The chain uses TRBV5-1 and TRBJ1-2; D call uncertain. Germline values: CDR1 SGHRS, CDR2 YFSETQ. Trimming took 0 bases from V and 4 from J, leaving 10 bases between them. This CDR3 is 14 amino acids long. CDR3 amino acids: CASSLGTASYGYTF. In DNA, the CDR3 is TGCGCCAGCAGCTTGGGGACGGCCAGCTATGGCTACACCTTC.

This clonotype appeared many times. V usage is TRBV9 and J usage is TRBJ2-7; TRBD2 is a possible D gene (6 bases). The CDR3 sequence is 13 residues long. V was cut by 4 bases and J by 5 bases, with 13 bases left in between. The germline CDR1 and CDR2 sequences are SGDLS and YYNGEE. The CDR3 coding sequence is TGTGCCAGCAGCCTCAGTCCGGGGGACGAGCAGTACTTC. As protein: CASSLSPGDEQYF.

The CDR3 is CSARPSGGPPYEQYF. The CDR3 bases are TGCAGTGCTAGACCTAGCGGGGGCCCCCCCTACGAGCAGTACTTC. The rearrangement uses TRBV20-1 and TRBJ2-7; 10 nucleotides line up with TRBD2. In germline, CDR1 is DFQATT, CDR2 SNEGSKA (reference sequence). The CDR3 covers 15 residues. The V and J ends lost 2 bases and 2 bases, in that order; junction bases with no gene match: 6.

V usage is TRBV20-1 and J usage is TRBJ2-1; tentative D call: TRBD2 (6 bases). The CDR3 runs to 13 residues. CDR1 is DFQATT and CDR2 is SNEGSKA in the germline V gene (reference sequence). Trimming removed 5 bases at V and 14 bases at J, with 22 bases between. The DNA of the CDR3 is TGCAGTGCTCCGACACCCAGAGGGACTTCGGAGTTCTTC. It translates to CSAPTPRGTSEFF.

This clonotype was found a few times. The rearrangement uses TRBV12-3 or TRBV12-4 and TRBJ2-5; 10 bases are shared with TRBD1. The CDR3 sequence is 14 residues long. Trimming at V came to 5 bases and at J to 5 bases, leaving 5 bases not matched to a gene. The CDR3 is CASSPTGGRETQYF. Here the CDR3 DNA reads TGTGCCAGCAGTCCGACAGGGGGCAGGGAGACCCAGTACTTC.

This clonotype appeared a few times. V is TRBV7-6 and J is TRBJ2-3, with 11 bases lining up with TRBD2. V dropped 5 bases and J dropped 7; count of bases not matched to a gene: 8. In germline, CDR1 is SGHVS, CDR2 FNYEAQ. CDR3 length: 15 residues. CDR3 DNA sequence: TGTGCCAGCAGCCATAGCGGGGGGGCCGCTTATACGCAGTATTTT. Protein: CASSHSGGAAYTQYF.

In its sample, this clonotype was seen many times. The chain carries TRBV6-5 and TRBJ2-5; the D gene is possibly TRBD1 (6 bases). The CDR3 consists of 17 residues. Deletions cut 0 bases from V and 2 bases from J, with 16 bases between. Germline V gives CDR1 MNHEY, CDR2 SVGAGI. CDR3 coding DNA: TGTGCCAGCAGTTACTCGGGCCATAGGGGGAGACAAGAGACCCAGTACTTC. Translating gives CASSYSGHRGRQETQYF.

To note about this clonotype: One end of the junction varies from germline; a read error may be responsible. V is TRBV20-1 and J is TRBJ2-7; D unresolved. The CDR3 has 12 amino acids. Germline assignment: CDR1 DFQATT and CDR2 SNEGSKA (reference sequence). The CDR3 spells CSARESPYEHYF. The CDR3 region has the DNA TGCAGTGCTAGAGAGAGCCCCTACGAGCACTACTTC.

This clonotype has a handful of counts. The gene calls are TRBV12-3 or TRBV12-4 and TRBJ2-7, with TRBD2 matching 12 bases. V lost 5 bases to trimming and J lost 6 bases; unmatched junction nucleotides: 8. The CDR3 extends over 15 amino acids. The DNA for the CDR3 is TGTGCCAGCAGTCCTAGCGGGGGGGCGGGTCTCGAGCAGTACTTC. The encoded protein is CASSPSGGAGLEQYF.

This chain uses TRBV20-1 with TRBJ2-1; 13 bases align to TRBD2. Trimming removed 5 bases from V and 10 bases from J; junction bases left unmatched: 14. Germline V gives CDR1 DFQATT, CDR2 SNEGSKA (reference sequence). This CDR3 is 16 amino acids long. Here the CDR3 DNA reads TGCAGTGCTTCTACAGTCCCGGGACTAGCGGGGCGGGAGCAGTTCTTC. The encoded protein is CSASTVPGLAGREQFF.

The sample holds one count of this clonotype. The rearrangement links TRBV9 to TRBJ2-3; D is perhaps TRBD2 (5 bases). CDR3 length: 12 residues. The germline CDR1 and CDR2 sequences are SGDLS and YYNGEE. Trimming took off 4 bases at V and 13 bases at J, with 16 bases between the two ends. The CDR3 DNA reads TGTGCCAGCAGCCCCAGCCACCCGGGGAAGTATTTT. Translated, it gives CASSPSHPGKYF. Complete variable domain (other parts from reference TRBV9 and TRBJ2-3): DSGVTQTPKHLITATGQRVTLRCSPRSGDLSVYWYQQSLDQGLQFLIQYYNGEERAKGNILERFSAQQFPDLHSELNLSSLELGDSALYFCASSPSHPGKYFGPGTRLTVL.

This clonotype was counted a few times. The J gene is TRBJ1-2, the V gene TRBV5-1; 9 positions agree with TRBD1. The V gene end was trimmed by 7 bases and the J gene end by 3 bases; junction bases not matched to a gene: 7. The CDR3 is made up of 14 amino acids. Germline CDR1 reads SGHRS; CDR2 reads YFSETQ. DNA for the CDR3: TGCGCCAGCTACTCCGGGACAGGGTACTATGGCTACACCTTC. Its protein is CASYSGTGYYGYTF.

This clonotype was picked up a small number of times. This rearrangement joins TRBV29-1 to TRBJ2-1, with D perhaps given as TRBD1 or TRBD2 (7 bases each). Trimming pared 5 bases from V and 0 bases from J, leaving 14 bases between. Germline V CDR1 and CDR2: SQVTM, ANQGSEA. The CDR3 is 15 residues long. The CDR3 is CSVQGGRSSYNEQFF. CDR3 DNA sequence: TGCAGCGTTCAGGGGGGGCGGAGCTCCTACAATGAGCAGTTCTTC.

The chain combines TRBV15 with TRBJ1-5, with D uncertain. From germline, CDR1 is LNHNV and CDR2 YYDKDF (reference sequence). Trimming stripped 0 bases from V and 1 base from J, with 10 bases between. The length of the CDR3 is 16 residues. CDR3 nucleotides: TGTGCCACCAGCAGAGATGAGGGCAGAAGCAATCAGCCCCAGCATTTT. The encoded protein is CATSRDEGRSNQPQHF.

V gene TRBV5-1 combines with J gene TRBJ2-3, with TRBD2 as a possible D gene (5 bases). The germline V and J ends were trimmed by 4 bases and 7 bases, with 19 bases remaining between them. The CDR3 length is 15 residues. The V gene's germline CDR1 is SGHRS and CDR2 YFSETQ. In nucleotides, the CDR3 is TGCGCCAGCAGCCTCGGCGGGTTCGGATTGAATACGCAGTATTTT. Protein: CASSLGGFGLNTQYF.

This clonotype came up a few times. The J gene is TRBJ2-7, the V gene TRBV13; possibly TRBD1 for D (7 bases). The V and J ends lost 1 base and 2 bases respectively, with 12 bases between them. The CDR3 has 15 amino acids. Germline CDR1 PRHDT, CDR2 FYEKMQ (reference sequence). CDR3 DNA: TGTGCCAGCAGCTTAGAGGGGGGACAGACCTACGAGCAGTACTTC. Residues: CASSLEGGQTYEQYF.

This clonotype occurred a few times. This chain connects TRBV29-1 to TRBJ1-6; 8 bases agree with TRBD1. Germline trimming cut 6 bases from V and 8 bases from J; bases unmatched to any gene: 6. The CDR3 length is 13 residues. In germline, CDR1 is SQVTM, CDR2 ANQGSEA. The DNA for the CDR3 is TGCAGCGTAAGGACAGGGACGGATTCACCCCTCCACTTT. Protein sequence: CSVRTGTDSPLHF. Full variable domain (outside the CDR3, taken from reference TRBV29-1 and TRBJ1-6): SAVISQKPSRDICQRGTSLTIQCQVDSQVTMMFWYRQQPGQSLTLIATANQGSEATYESGFVIDKFPISRPNLTFSTLTVSNMSPEDSSIYLCSVRTGTDSPLHFGNGTRLTVT.

In its sample, this clonotype was seen a few times. The rearrangement joins TRBV7-2 to TRBJ1-2, with unresolved D. The CDR3 covers 13 residues. Germline lookup yields CDR1 SGHTA and CDR2 FQGNSA. The V end lost 6 bases, the J end lost 6 bases, and 14 bases lay between the germline ends. The CDR3 DNA is TGTGCCAGCAGTCCCCCCTTTCAGGATGGCTACACCTTC. Its protein is CASSPPFQDGYTF.

The rearrangement uses TRBV20-1 and TRBJ2-7, with 10 bases aligning to TRBD1. Germline V lookup: CDR1 DFQATT, CDR2 SNEGSKA (reference sequence). CDR3 length: 12 amino acids. V was clipped by 6 bases and J by 3 bases; unmatched bases: 2. CDR3: CSAGQGDYEQYF. As DNA, the CDR3 is TGCAGTGCCGGACAGGGGGACTACGAGCAGTACTTC.

The chain employs TRBV5-6 and TRBJ2-1, with 8 bases lining up with TRBD1. The germline V gene encodes CDR1 SGHDT and CDR2 YYEEEE. The CDR3 has 14 residues. V trimming: 2 bases; J trimming: 6 bases; junction bases outside the gene matches: 4. CDR3 residues: CASSFATGGNEQFF. The CDR3 nucleotides are TGTGCCAGCAGCTTTGCTACAGGGGGCAATGAGCAGTTCTTC. Full variable domain (rest looked up from reference TRBV5-6 and TRBJ2-1): DAGVTQSPTHLIKTRGQQVTLRCSPKSGHDTVSWYQQALGQGPQFIFQYYEEEERQRGNFPDRFSGHQFPNYSSELNVNALLLGDSALYLCASSFATGGNEQFFGPGTRLTVL.

This chain links TRBV15 with TRBJ2-7; D is possibly TRBD1 or TRBD2 (5 bases each). The CDR3 is made up of 12 amino acids. The germline V and J ends were trimmed by 0 bases and 11 bases, with 11 bases remaining between them. Per germline, CDR1 LNHNV and CDR2 YYDKDF (reference sequence). The CDR3 DNA follows: TGTGCCACCAGCAGAGATCAGGGACCCAAGTACTTC. Its translation: CATSRDQGPKYF.

This clonotype was seen a few times. This rearrangement joins TRBV20-1 to TRBJ1-6; tentatively, D is TRBD1 (5 bases). The V gene lost 6 bases and the J gene lost 7 bases, with 7 bases spanning the gap. CDR3 length: 11 amino acids. From germline, CDR1 is DFQATT and CDR2 SNEGSKA (reference sequence). The CDR3 DNA reads TGCAGTGCCCCAGGGAATTCACCCCTCCACTTT. Translation gives CSAPGNSPLHF.

This clonotype has a handful of counts. This chain joins TRBV7-9 and TRBJ2-3; unclear D gene. Trimming left V 2 bases short and J 0 bases short, with 12 bases between. Germline loops: CDR1 SEHNR, CDR2 FQNEAQ (reference sequence). The CDR3 has 16 residues. The CDR3 nucleotides are TGTGCCAGCAGCTTACTTCGGAGTTCTAGCACAGATACGCAGTATTTT. This encodes CASSLLRSSSTDTQYF. Complete variable domain (other parts from reference TRBV7-9 and TRBJ2-3): DTGVSQNPRHKITKRGQNVTFRCDPISEHNRLYWYRQTLGQGPEFLTYFQNEAQLEKSRLLSDRFSAERPKGSFSTLEIQRTEQGDSAMYLCASSLLRSSSTDTQYFGPGTRLTVL.

The J gene is TRBJ2-3, the V gene TRBV29-1, with D unclear. There are 13 residues in the CDR3. V was cut by 1 base and J by 2 bases, with 7 bases left in between. In germline, CDR1 is SQVTM, CDR2 ANQGSEA. Here the CDR3 reads CSVEGRITDTQYF. CDR3 coding DNA: TGCAGCGTTGAAGGCAGGATCACAGATACGCAGTATTTT.

The gene calls are TRBV3-1 and TRBJ2-1; D is possibly TRBD1 or TRBD2 (6 bases each). Germline V gene lookup returns CDR1 LGHDT and CDR2 YNNKEL (reference sequence). The CDR3 runs 15 residues. V shed 4 bases and J shed 9 bases, with 19 bases lying between them. CDR3 in amino acids: CASSPHGGGRGEQFF. The CDR3 DNA sequence: TGTGCCAGCAGCCCCCATGGAGGGGGGCGAGGTGAGCAGTTCTTC.

This clonotype was counted at least ten times. The V call is TRBV10-3, the J call TRBJ2-3; 11 bases align to TRBD2. The trim removed 10 bases at V and 3 bases at J, leaving 9 bases unmatched. The germline CDR1 and CDR2 sequences are ENHRY and SYGVKD. The CDR3 totals 15 residues. The CDR3 is CATRIAGGPTDTQYF. The CDR3 coding sequence is TGTGCCACCAGAATAGCGGGGGGGCCAACAGATACGCAGTATTTT.